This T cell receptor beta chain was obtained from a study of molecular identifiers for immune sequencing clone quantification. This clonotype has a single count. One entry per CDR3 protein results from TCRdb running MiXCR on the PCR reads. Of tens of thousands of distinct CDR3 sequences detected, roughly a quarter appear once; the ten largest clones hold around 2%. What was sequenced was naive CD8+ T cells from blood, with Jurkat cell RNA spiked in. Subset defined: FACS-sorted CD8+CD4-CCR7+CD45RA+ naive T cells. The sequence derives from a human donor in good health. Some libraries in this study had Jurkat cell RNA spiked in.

In nucleotides, the CDR3 is TGTGCCCGCCGTTTAATGGGACTCGCCCTCGAGCAGTACTTC. It translates to CARRLMGLALEQYF. V is TRBV6-1 and J is TRBJ2-7; the D gene is possibly TRBD2 (6 bases). The CDR3 runs 14 residues. Trimming pared 11 bases from V and 6 bases from J, leaving 23 bases between. Per the germline V gene, CDR1 is MNHNS and CDR2 is SASEGT.